These 6 T cell receptor beta chains came from one sample sequenced in a study of naive and memory T cell subsets. Broader study findings: Especially in CD8 cells, naive repertoires contained a few larger clonotypes, possibly CD45RA-re-expressing memory cells.

No antigen has been assigned to these receptors. The beta constant-region primer was an equimolar mix of two oligonucleotides covering TRBC1 and TRBC2. Four rounds of PCR amplified the ligated cDNA using nested alpha and beta constant-region primers plus SP2. TCRdb itself ran the UMI-ligation and nested PCR reads through MiXCR, one entry per CDR3 protein. The top ten hold about 0.57% of the sample, which has under 150,000 distinct CDR3 sequences, more than 15% seen once. The material sequenced was naive CD8+ T cells from blood. The receptors were sampled from a human donor in good health.

As DNA, the CDR3 is TGTGCCAGCAGTTACCCGGGACAGGGTCACGATGAGCAGTTCTTC. Translation gives CASSYPGQGHDEQFF. V and J are TRBV6-5 and TRBJ2-1; TRBD1 aligns across 9 bases. CDR1 is MNHEY, CDR2 SVGAGI, per germline. V dropped 2 bases and J dropped 8; count of bases not matched to a gene: 7. This CDR3 has 15 residues.

This clonotype has only a few counts. The V gene is TRBV19, the J gene TRBJ2-7, with a possible D match to TRBD1 (6 bases). Germline CDR1 and CDR2: LNHDA and SQIVND (reference sequence). The CDR3 contains 17 residues. Trimming shortened V by 10 bases and J by 2 bases, and 27 bases separated the two germline ends. CDR3 coding DNA: TGTGCCACCTCGACAGGCTTCATCCATTCTGTAGCCTACGAGCAGTACTTC. Protein product: CATSTGFIHSVAYEQYF.

This clonotype was seen only a few times. The rearrangement links TRBV5-1 to TRBJ1-5, with D possibly being TRBD1 (6 bases). The CDR3 has 19 amino acids. V was trimmed by 8 bases and J by 1 base, leaving 28 bases between them. Germline V gives CDR1 SGHRS, CDR2 YFSETQ. The CDR3 bases are TGCGCCAGTACTTATGCTCCCGGACAGCCTTATGCGAGCAATCAGCCCCAGCATTTT. As protein: CASTYAPGQPYASNQPQHF.

This chain connects TRBV20-1 to TRBJ2-7, with TRBD1 as a possible D gene (6 bases). V was cut by 6 bases and J by 2 bases, with 14 bases left in between. The CDR3 totals 13 residues. Germline V gene data show CDR1 as DFQATT and CDR2 as SNEGSKA (reference sequence). The CDR3 is CSAEGDGAYEQYF. The CDR3 DNA reads TGCAGTGCAGAGGGGGACGGGGCCTACGAGCAGTACTTC.

This clonotype was seen a handful of times. The V call is TRBV6-2 or TRBV6-3, the J call TRBJ2-7, with no clear D. V lost 2 bases to trimming and J lost 3 bases, with 17 bases between them. The CDR3 is 16 residues long. Germline assignment: CDR1 MNHEY and CDR2 SVGEGT. This CDR3 is CASSYPDGLESYEQYF. The CDR3 DNA reads as TGTGCCAGCAGTTACCCGGACGGTCTAGAGAGCTACGAGCAGTACTTC.

This clonotype has only a few counts. Here the CDR3 DNA reads TGTGCCAGCAGTTTCGGGGGAAGGGAGAACTATGGCTACACCTTC. This encodes CASSFGGRENYGYTF. The V call is TRBV27, the J call TRBJ1-2; D might be TRBD1 (5 bases). Deletions cut 3 bases from V and 2 bases from J, with 13 bases between. The germline CDR1 and CDR2 sequences are MNHEY and SMNVEV (reference sequence). The length of the CDR3 is 15 residues.